The next 30 T cell receptor beta chains were all read from a single sample in a study of blood T cell repertoires in COVID-19. Data came from immunoSEQ multiplex PCR; TCRdb stores just in-frame clones and leaves some out. The table has 350,000 to 400,000 clones, around 87% seen once. Sequences were obtained from peripheral blood. The receptors originated from a man aged 18 to 29 with active or convalescent COVID-19.

The chain carries TRBV6-6 and TRBJ2-1, with 9 bases that match TRBD1. V lost 5 bases, J lost 2 bases, and 7 bases stayed unmatched. This CDR3 has 16 amino acids. Germline lookup yields CDR1 MNHNY and CDR2 SVGAGI (reference sequence). DNA for the CDR3: TGTGCCAGCAGTCTTGCACGGGACAGGGCCTACAATGAGCAGTTCTTC. Its protein is CASSLARDRAYNEQFF.

This chain links TRBV27 with TRBJ1-1; D remains ambiguous. The CDR3 extends over 11 amino acids. Germline V gene sequence: CDR1 MNHEY, CDR2 SMNVEV (reference sequence). V lost 6 bases and J lost 10, with 12 bases in between. Here the CDR3 reads CASSAREGAFF. The CDR3 DNA reads as TGTGCCAGCAGCGCCCGGGAAGGAGCTTTCTTT.

The gene calls are TRBV5-1 and TRBJ1-2, with 12 bases lining up with TRBD1. Germline V gene sequence: CDR1 SGHRS, CDR2 YFSETQ. This CDR3 has 16 residues. V was pared by 0 bases and J by 7 bases, with 7 bases of the junction left unmatched. In nucleotides, the CDR3 is TGCGCCAGCAGCTTGGCCGCCGGGACAGGGGGCTCTGGCTACACCTTC. Residues: CASSLAAGTGGSGYTF.

This chain links TRBV7-3 with TRBJ1-6; a weak D match, TRBD1 (5 bases). The germline CDR1 and CDR2 sequences are SGHTA and FQGTGA. V lost 5 bases and J 8 bases, leaving 10 bases between the germline ends. The CDR3 sequence is 13 residues long. CDR3 loop: CASSNRQYSPLHF. The DNA for the CDR3 is TGTGCCAGCAGCAACCGACAGTATTCACCCCTCCACTTT.

The chain couples TRBV2 to TRBJ2-3; a possible D gene is TRBD2 (5 bases). V shed 7 bases and J shed 2 bases, with 19 bases lying between them. Per germline, CDR1 SNHLY and CDR2 FYNNEI. This CDR3 is 16 amino acids long. The CDR3 loop reads CASNRGWKTNTDTQYF. CDR3 coding DNA: TGTGCCAGCAATAGAGGGTGGAAAACTAACACAGATACGCAGTATTTT.

CDR3: CAISEQNPKGNQPQHF. The CDR3 DNA sequence: TGTGCCATCAGTGAACAGAATCCGAAGGGCAATCAGCCCCAGCATTTT. The genes are TRBV10-3 and TRBJ1-5; D gene ambiguous. Germline V lookup: CDR1 ENHRY, CDR2 SYGVKD. The CDR3 loop spans 16 amino acids. V lost 3 bases and J lost 2, with 14 bases in between.

The V call is TRBV28, the J call TRBJ1-2, with D possibly matching TRBD1 (5 bases). The V and J ends lost 3 bases and 4 bases respectively, with 15 bases between them. CDR1 MDHEN and CDR2 SYDVKM come from the germline V gene. CDR3 length: 15 residues. In DNA, the CDR3 is TGTGCCAGCAGTTTTGGGGGGTACGCATTCTATGGCTACACCTTC. This gives the protein CASSFGGYAFYGYTF.

J is TRBJ2-1 and V is TRBV7-9; D might be TRBD2 (6 bases). CDR3 length equals 14 residues. Per germline, CDR1 SEHNR and CDR2 FQNEAQ (reference sequence). Trimming left V 7 bases short and J 3 bases short, with 13 bases between. CDR3 sequence: CASNGGPSYNEQFF. CDR3 sequence (DNA): TGTGCCAGCAACGGAGGGCCAAGCTACAATGAGCAGTTCTTC.

The CDR3 DNA reads TGTGCCACCAGCAGTGGGACTAGCGGGGGTTACAATGAGCAGTTCTTC. Translated: CATSSGTSGGYNEQFF. V gene TRBV15 combines with J gene TRBJ2-1; 14 bases map to TRBD2. Trimming removed 3 bases from V and 4 bases from J; junction bases left unmatched: 2. Per the germline V gene, CDR1 is LNHNV and CDR2 is YYDKDF (reference sequence). The CDR3 sequence is 16 residues long.

This chain joins TRBV3-1 (or the pseudogene TRBV3-2) and TRBJ2-3; 8 positions agree with TRBD1. Germline V lookup: CDR1 LGHDT, CDR2 YNNKEL (reference sequence). J gave up 6 bases and V 3 bases, and 8 bases lay outside the gene matches. The CDR3 has 15 amino acids. In DNA, the CDR3 is TGTGCCAGCAGCCACATCGACAGGGGACGGGATACGCAGTATTTT. Translating it yields CASSHIDRGRDTQYF.

The chain has TRBV11-2 and TRBJ1-1, with a possible D match to TRBD1 (6 bases). V was cut by 4 bases and J by 4 bases, with 16 bases left in between. There are 15 residues in the CDR3. Germline lookup yields CDR1 SGHAT and CDR2 FQNNGV. The CDR3 region is CASSSNRVKVTEAFF. As DNA, the CDR3 is TGTGCCAGCAGCTCAAACAGGGTTAAGGTCACTGAAGCTTTCTTT.

The chain carries TRBV21-1 and TRBJ2-7; TRBD1, as called in the table, went unchecked against the DNA. TRBV21-1 is tagged as a pseudogene. The length of the CDR3 is 12 residues. The CDR3 reads CASSPGPDEQYF. The CDR3 DNA sequence: TGTGCCAGCAGTCCAGGGCCGGACGAGCAGTACTTC.

The genes are TRBV5-1 and TRBJ1-2; no clear D. The CDR3 runs to 14 residues. Germline CDR1 SGHRS, CDR2 YFSETQ. The V end lost 1 base, the J end lost 5 bases, and 12 bases lay between the germline ends. The CDR3 loop reads CASSLQQPEYGYTF. Written as DNA, the CDR3 is TGCGCCAGCAGCTTGCAACAGCCCGAGTATGGCTACACCTTC.

Concerning this clone itself: Other nucleotide sequences from this sample produce the same CDR3. The V gene is TRBV28, the J gene TRBJ1-5; 7 nucleotides align to TRBD1. With V trimmed by 6 bases and J by 4 bases, 6 bases remained unmatched. CDR3 size: 14 residues. Germline V lookup: CDR1 MDHEN, CDR2 SYDVKM. CDR3 amino acids: CASSPGTANQPQHF. The CDR3 DNA is TGTGCCAGCAGCCCCGGGACAGCTAATCAGCCCCAGCATTTT.

The gene calls are TRBV6-5 and TRBJ2-1; D is uncertain. The germline V gene has CDR1 MNHEY and CDR2 SVGAGI. The CDR3 is 16 residues long. Trimming removed 0 bases from V and 0 bases from J, with 9 bases in between. CDR3 sequence: CASSYSQVSSYNEQFF. The DNA for the CDR3 is TGTGCCAGCAGTTACTCGCAGGTTAGCTCCTACAATGAGCAGTTCTTC.

In DNA form, the CDR3 reads TGTGCCAGCAGCCAAGTCGGAGCGGACTACGAGCAGTACTTC. Translating gives CASSQVGADYEQYF. The J gene is TRBJ2-7, the V gene TRBV14, with D possibly TRBD2 on 5 matching bases. The V and J ends lost 1 base and 3 bases respectively, with 10 bases between them. CDR3 size: 14 residues. The germline gives CDR1 SGHDN, CDR2 FVKESK.

V is TRBV10-3 and J is TRBJ1-2, with D possibly being TRBD1 (6 bases). The CDR3 is 14 residues long. V lost 5 bases and J lost 2, with 12 bases in between. CDR1 ENHRY and CDR2 SYGVKD come from the germline V gene. CDR3 residues: CAISKQGGNYGYTF. The CDR3 bases are TGTGCCATCAGTAAACAGGGAGGGAACTATGGCTACACCTTC.

The chain is built from TRBV3-1 (or the pseudogene TRBV3-2) and TRBJ1-4; 9 bases line up with TRBD1. The CDR3 loop spans 14 amino acids. Germline CDR1 and CDR2: LGHDT and YNNKEL (reference sequence). With 3 bases clipped from V and 6 bases from J, the junction kept 2 bases outside the gene matches. This CDR3 is CASSQGQGYEKLFF. The CDR3 DNA follows: TGTGCCAGCAGCCAGGGACAGGGATATGAAAAACTGTTTTTT.

The rearrangement joins TRBV5-1 to TRBJ2-5; the D gene is possibly TRBD2 (6 bases). The germline V gene encodes CDR1 SGHRS and CDR2 YFSETQ. There are 12 residues in the CDR3. Trimming cost V 7 bases and J 3 bases, with 10 bases left between them. CDR3 nucleotides: TGCGCCAGCTCATCTAGCGAAGAGACCCAGTACTTC. Protein sequence: CASSSSEETQYF.

The V call is TRBV4-1, the J call TRBJ2-1; D perhaps matches TRBD1 (5 bases). The CDR3 totals 15 residues. The V end lost 3 bases, the J end lost 2 bases, and 11 bases lay between the germline ends. The V gene's germline CDR1 is MGHRA and CDR2 YSYEKL. The CDR3 here is CASSHEQVAYNEQFF. CDR3 DNA: TGCGCCAGCAGCCATGAACAGGTCGCCTACAATGAGCAGTTCTTC.

V gene TRBV14 combines with J gene TRBJ2-1, with TRBD2 identical over 10 bases. Germline assignment: CDR1 SGHDN and CDR2 FVKESK. Unmatched junction bases numbered 4, after V lost 6 bases and J lost 2 bases. This CDR3 comprises 15 residues. The CDR3 here is CASRLAGATYNEQFF. DNA for the CDR3: TGTGCCAGCAGGCTAGCGGGAGCGACCTACAATGAGCAGTTCTTC.

The count of this clone is one. The chain is built from TRBV12-3 or TRBV12-4 and TRBJ2-7, with 7 bases aligning to TRBD1. This CDR3 region has 13 residues. Trimming removed 6 bases from V and 7 bases from J; junction bases left unmatched: 9. The chain's CDR3 is CASSVGTDGEQYF. The CDR3 DNA reads TGTGCCAGCAGCGTCGGGACAGACGGAGAGCAGTACTTC.

The chain combines TRBV7-6 with TRBJ2-5; D perhaps matches TRBD2 (5 bases). The length of the CDR3 is 15 residues. Germline lookup yields CDR1 SGHVS and CDR2 FNYEAQ. The ends were cut back, 4 bases at V and 5 bases at J, with 17 bases in the middle. This CDR3 is CASSSSSIRRETQYF. CDR3 in DNA: TGTGCCAGCAGCTCTTCCTCAATACGGAGGGAGACCCAGTACTTC.

CDR3 nucleotide sequence: TGTGCCAGCTCGTCGGGACTAGCGGGAGGTTGGGAGCAGTACTTC. It encodes CASSSGLAGGWEQYF. The chain combines TRBV18 with TRBJ2-7; 15 nucleotides align to TRBD2. This CDR3 is built from 15 residues. The V gene end was trimmed by 6 bases and the J gene end by 7 bases; junction bases not matched to a gene: 7. CDR1 and CDR2 (germline): KGHSH, LQKENI.

In its sample, this clone was seen once. The chain links TRBV6-6 to TRBJ2-7, with D possibly being TRBD1 (6 bases). From germline, CDR1 is MNHNY and CDR2 SVGAGI (reference sequence). Trimming shortened V by 0 bases and J by 2 bases, and 14 bases separated the two germline ends. The CDR3 is 16 amino acids. The CDR3 region is CASSYSTNRAPYEQYF. The CDR3 DNA follows: TGTGCCAGCAGTTACTCGACCAACAGGGCTCCCTACGAGCAGTACTTC.

The rearrangement joins TRBV3-1 (or the pseudogene TRBV3-2) to TRBJ1-2; 7 nucleotides align to TRBD1. CDR1 LGHDT and CDR2 YNNKEL come from the germline V gene (reference sequence). This CDR3 region has 14 residues. V lost 3 bases to trimming and J lost 4 bases; unmatched junction nucleotides: 5. CDR3 residues: CASSQGQGVYGYTF. In nucleotides, the CDR3 is TGTGCCAGCAGCCAGGGCCAGGGGGTCTATGGCTACACCTTC.

V gene TRBV4-1 combines with J gene TRBJ2-2; 12 bases are shared with TRBD2. V lost 2 bases to trimming and J lost 4 bases; unmatched junction nucleotides: 8. The CDR3 runs to 18 residues. Germline assignment: CDR1 MGHRA and CDR2 YSYEKL. CDR3 loop: CASSQLLAGGSGTGELFF. Here the CDR3 DNA reads TGCGCCAGCAGCCAATTACTAGCGGGGGGCTCGGGCACCGGGGAGCTGTTTTTT.

On this clone: A junction end diverges from the germline sequence, so it may reflect a read error. V gene TRBV12-3 or TRBV12-4 combines with J gene TRBJ1-5; no clear D. The CDR3 is 13 residues long. The CDR3 bases are TGTGCCAGCAGGTTAGGACTCACTCAGCCCCAGCATTTT. Its protein is CASRLGLTQPQHF.

The chain couples TRBV7-3 to TRBJ2-3, with D unresolved. The V end lost 5 bases, the J end lost 5 bases, and 17 bases lay between the germline ends. The CDR3 has 15 residues. Germline-derived CDR1 and CDR2 are SGHTA and FQGTGA. CDR3 sequence reads: CASSATPLTLDTQYF. The CDR3 nucleotides are TGTGCCAGCAGCGCCACCCCCCTAACGTTAGATACGCAGTATTTT.

The J gene is TRBJ2-3, the V gene TRBV15, with 8 bases matching TRBD2. The germline gives CDR1 LNHNV, CDR2 YYDKDF (reference sequence). The CDR3 covers 16 residues. V gave up 0 bases and J gave up 6 bases; unmatched junction bases: 8. The CDR3 loop reads CATSREGGGPSDTQYF. CDR3 DNA: TGTGCCACCAGCAGAGAGGGCGGGGGGCCCAGTGATACGCAGTATTTT.